The next 28 T cell receptor beta chains were all read from a single sample in a study of response to subunit inactivated influenza vaccine. Using its own MiXCR run on the RT-PCR reads, TCRdb lists one record per CDR3 protein. The sample lists about 500,000 distinct CDR3 sequences; approximately 17% were seen once. Sample: CD4+ T cells sorted from PBMCs, taken around 25 months after vaccination. These receptors originate from a man between 50 and 75 years old who received an inactivated influenza vaccine.

The table lists this clonotype with a few counts. V and J are TRBV12-3 or TRBV12-4 and TRBJ2-1; 7 nucleotides line up with TRBD1. The CDR3 runs to 13 residues. Losses at the gene ends were 6 bases for V and 6 bases for J; bases not matched to a gene: 5. CDR3 sequence (DNA): TGTGCCAGCAGCCCAGGGACAGTCAATGAGCAGTTCTTC. This translates into CASSPGTVNEQFF.

This rearrangement joins TRBV6-5 to TRBJ1-1, with D possibly being TRBD1 (5 bases). There are 16 residues in the CDR3. Germline values: CDR1 MNHEY, CDR2 SVGAGI. The V gene lost 4 bases and the J gene lost 1 base, with 16 bases spanning the gap. This CDR3 is CASSLPRGAGNTEAFF. In DNA, the CDR3 is TGTGCCAGCAGTTTGCCGAGAGGGGCGGGGAACACTGAAGCTTTCTTT.

In its sample, this clonotype was seen a few times. The J gene is TRBJ2-5, the V gene TRBV3-1; 8 bases fit TRBD2. The junction had 7 bases not matched to a gene; V was cut back by 6 bases and J by 4 bases. Germline values: CDR1 LGHDT, CDR2 YNNKEL (reference sequence). This CDR3 comprises 14 residues. CDR3 sequence: CASSTRGGPETQYF. The CDR3 DNA follows: TGTGCCAGCAGTACCCGGGGGGGGCCAGAGACCCAGTACTTC.

This clonotype was counted between two and nine times. J is TRBJ2-2 and V is TRBV6-1, with D hard to call. CDR1 and CDR2 (germline): MNHNS, SASEGT. The CDR3 totals 14 residues. Trimming shortened V by 6 bases and J by 3 bases, and 11 bases separated the two germline ends. The CDR3 protein is CASSRSKDTGELFF. The CDR3 nucleotides read TGTGCCAGCAGCCGATCTAAAGACACCGGGGAGCTGTTTTTT.

The chain has TRBV28 and TRBJ1-5, with a weak D call TRBD1 (5 bases). V lost 3 bases to trimming and J lost 5 bases, with 8 bases between them. The CDR3 totals 13 residues. Per the germline V gene, CDR1 is MDHEN and CDR2 is SYDVKM. For the CDR3, the DNA is TGTGCCAGCAGTTTTGACAGCTATCAGCCCCAGCATTTT. This encodes CASSFDSYQPQHF.

V gene TRBV12-3 or TRBV12-4 combines with J gene TRBJ2-1; D uncertain. V dropped 5 bases and J dropped 8 bases, with 10 bases sitting between them. The CDR3 extends over 12 amino acids. The CDR3: CASSLYGDEQFF. In nucleotides, the CDR3 is TGTGCCAGCAGTCTCTATGGCGATGAGCAGTTCTTC.

This rearrangement joins TRBV7-6 to TRBJ2-7; 8 bases align to TRBD1. From germline, CDR1 is SGHVS and CDR2 FNYEAQ. CDR3 length equals 18 residues. V lost 3 bases and J lost 3; bases outside the gene matches: 16. In nucleotides, the CDR3 is TGTGCCAGCAGCTTGGATCAGACAGGGGATACTTTCTACTACGAGCAGTACTTC. It translates to CASSLDQTGDTFYYEQYF.

The genes are TRBV20-1 and TRBJ2-5, with a tentative D call TRBD1 (6 bases). This CDR3 spans 13 amino acids. Germline V gene lookup returns CDR1 DFQATT and CDR2 SNEGSKA (reference sequence). The V and J ends lost 6 bases and 0 bases respectively, with 11 bases between them. CDR3 bases: TGCAGTGCCCAGAGGGACAACCAAGAGACCCAGTACTTC. Amino acids: CSAQRDNQETQYF.

The chain has TRBV20-1 and TRBJ2-5, with D possibly TRBD2 on 6 matching bases. Germline V CDR1 and CDR2: DFQATT, SNEGSKA (reference sequence). Trimming shortened V by 5 bases and J by 2 bases, and 9 bases separated the two germline ends. The CDR3 totals 12 residues. Here the CDR3 reads CSAPTRQETQYF. The CDR3 coding sequence is TGCAGTGCTCCGACTAGACAAGAGACCCAGTACTTC.

This clonotype was seen repeatedly, ten times or more. The rearrangement uses TRBV28 and TRBJ2-3; 9 bases map to TRBD1. Per the germline V gene, CDR1 is MDHEN and CDR2 is SYDVKM. There are 15 residues in the CDR3. V was pared by 5 bases and J by 2 bases, with 5 bases of the junction left unmatched. CDR3 sequence reads: CASSAGTGPTDTQYF. The CDR3 region has the DNA TGTGCCAGCAGTGCCGGGACAGGGCCCACAGATACGCAGTATTTT.

The chain couples TRBV28 to TRBJ1-2, with D tentatively TRBD1 (6 bases). The CDR3 sequence is 16 residues long. CDR1 and CDR2 (germline): MDHEN, SYDVKM. V lost 5 bases and J 4 bases, leaving 20 bases between the germline ends. CDR3 residues: CASSPQGGGTRYGYTF. The CDR3 nucleotides are TGTGCCAGCAGTCCGCAAGGAGGGGGGACCCGCTATGGCTACACCTTC.

The chain employs TRBV27 and TRBJ2-7; D is uncertain. Germline V lookup: CDR1 MNHEY, CDR2 SMNVEV (reference sequence). V was pared by 6 bases and J by 4 bases, with 19 bases between. This CDR3 comprises 15 residues. CDR3 coding DNA: TGTGCCAGCAGAATTGACGGCGAGAACTCTTACGAGCAGTACTTC. It is translated as CASRIDGENSYEQYF.

The rearrangement links TRBV18 to TRBJ2-1; TRBD2 might be the D (5 bases). CDR1 is KGHSH and CDR2 is LQKENI in the germline V gene. The CDR3 has 15 residues. The V end lost 2 bases, the J end lost 9 bases, and 17 bases lay between the germline ends. The CDR3 sequence is CASSPSSGRVSEQFF. The CDR3 DNA is TGTGCCAGCTCACCATCTTCCGGGCGGGTGAGTGAGCAGTTCTTC.

This clonotype was picked up one time. The CDR3 DNA is TGTGCCAGCAGCCCGGGACTATTCATCACAGATACGCAGTATTTT. Its protein is CASSPGLFITDTQYF. The V call is TRBV14, the J call TRBJ2-3, with 7 bases identical to TRBD2. The junction had 6 bases not matched to a gene; V was cut back by 4 bases and J by 2 bases. From germline, CDR1 is SGHDN and CDR2 FVKESK. CDR3 size: 15 residues.

This clonotype has only a few counts. The chain uses TRBV12-3 or TRBV12-4 and TRBJ1-6; tentative D call: TRBD1 (5 bases). The germline V and J ends were trimmed by 6 bases and 14 bases, with 20 bases remaining between them. The CDR3 runs 14 residues. The DNA for the CDR3 is TGTGCCAGCAGAGGACTCCAGGGCCCCCTAGCCCTCCACTTT. It is translated as CASRGLQGPLALHF.

This clonotype was observed once. A read error is likely, as this CDR3 ends without the conserved phenylalanine or tryptophan. V and J are TRBV20-1 and TRBJ2-7, with D unresolved. The CDR3 totals 13 residues. The V end was cut by 3 bases, the J end by 1 base, with 10 bases between. The germline V gene has CDR1 DFQATT and CDR2 SNEGSKA (reference sequence). CDR3 protein: CSASRLSSYEQYY. The DNA of the CDR3 is TGCAGTGCTAGTCGCCTTTCTTCCTACGAGCAGTACTAC.

Many counts were recorded for this clonotype. This rearrangement joins TRBV10-3 to TRBJ2-2; maybe TRBD1 (5 bases). With 3 bases removed from V and 2 bases from J, the gap between germline ends came to 7 bases. This CDR3 is 14 amino acids long. Germline lookup yields CDR1 ENHRY and CDR2 SYGVKD. The CDR3 sequence is CAISDQGNTGELFF. CDR3 DNA: TGTGCCATCAGTGACCAGGGAAACACCGGGGAGCTGTTTTTT.

This clonotype was observed a few times. V usage is TRBV20-1 and J usage is TRBJ2-3, with D perhaps matching TRBD2 (5 bases). In germline, CDR1 is DFQATT, CDR2 SNEGSKA (reference sequence). V gave up 4 bases and J gave up 4 bases, with 12 bases separating them. The CDR3 is 13 amino acids. This chain's CDR3 is CSAKASWPDTQYF. CDR3 DNA sequence: TGCAGTGCTAAGGCTAGCTGGCCAGATACGCAGTATTTT.

This clonotype was seen repeatedly, ten times or more. The chain couples TRBV18 to TRBJ1-1; D not resolved. CDR3 length: 14 residues. V gave up 3 bases and J gave up 1 base, with 9 bases separating them. The V gene's germline CDR1 is KGHSH and CDR2 LQKENI. The CDR3 region is CASSPRTENTEAFF. CDR3 coding DNA: TGTGCCAGCTCACCCAGGACGGAGAACACTGAAGCTTTCTTT.

This clonotype was seen a few times. The V call is TRBV5-1, the J call TRBJ2-7; D remains unclear. Germline CDR1 and CDR2: SGHRS and YFSETQ. CDR3 length: 15 residues. V was clipped by 2 bases and J by 0 bases, with 12 bases between them. CDR3 nucleotide sequence: TGCGCCAGCAGCTTATTGCCACAAAGCTCCTACGAGCAGTACTTC. This sequence encodes CASSLLPQSSYEQYF.

Only a few counts were recorded for this clonotype. The rearrangement joins TRBV3-1 to TRBJ2-2, with D unresolved. The germline gives CDR1 LGHDT, CDR2 YNNKEL (reference sequence). The CDR3 extends over 15 amino acids. V lost 1 base and J 3 bases, leaving 9 bases between the germline ends. CDR3 amino acids: CASSQVRLYTGELFF. The CDR3 nucleotides read TGTGCCAGCAGCCAAGTACGGCTTTACACCGGGGAGCTGTTTTTT.

This clonotype has only a few counts. The CDR3 DNA follows: TGTGCCAGCAGTCCCTTTGAGAACACCGGGGAGCTGTTTTTT. This gives the protein CASSPFENTGELFF. This rearrangement joins TRBV9 to TRBJ2-2; the D is unclear. V was pared by 5 bases and J by 1 base, with 9 bases between. The CDR3 spans 14 residues. Germline CDR1 is SGDLS and CDR2 is YYNGEE.

At least ten counts were recorded for this clonotype. The chain carries TRBV18 and TRBJ2-1; TRBD1 aligns across 9 bases. The CDR3 covers 15 residues. The germline CDR1 and CDR2 sequences are KGHSH and LQKENI. V lost 6 bases, J lost 9 bases, and 12 bases stayed unmatched. The CDR3 region is CASSQQGASMGEQFF. The DNA of the CDR3 is TGTGCCAGCTCGCAACAGGGGGCCAGTATGGGTGAGCAGTTCTTC.

This clonotype has only a few counts. This sequence joins TRBV4-2 and TRBJ2-2; 10 bases agree with TRBD2. The CDR3 runs 16 residues. Germline V gives CDR1 LGHNA, CDR2 YNFKEQ. Unmatched junction bases numbered 8, after V lost 4 bases and J lost 6 bases. As DNA, the CDR3 is TGTGCCAGCAGCCCACAAGCGGGAGGGCAGGCCGGGGAGCTGTTTTTT. Translating it yields CASSPQAGGQAGELFF.

The V and J genes are TRBV10-3 and TRBJ2-1; D is perhaps TRBD2 (5 bases). Germline CDR1 ENHRY, CDR2 SYGVKD. Trimming shortened V by 6 bases and J by 5 bases, and 5 bases separated the two germline ends. The CDR3 sequence is 11 residues long. CDR3 DNA sequence: TGTGCCATCAGGAGGGACAATGAGCAGTTCTTC. It encodes CAIRRDNEQFF.

The chain joins TRBV5-1 to TRBJ2-3; 16 bases are shared with TRBD2. The length of the CDR3 is 18 residues. V gave up 3 bases and J gave up 3 bases; unmatched junction bases: 7. The germline V gene has CDR1 SGHRS and CDR2 YFSETQ. CDR3 sequence reads: CASSSGLAGGPATDTQYF. DNA of the CDR3: TGCGCCAGCAGCTCGGGACTAGCGGGAGGGCCTGCGACAGATACGCAGTATTTT. The full variable domain, in which reference TRBV5-1 and TRBJ2-3 provide the parts outside the CDR3, is KAGVTQTPRYLIKTRGQQVTLSCSPISGHRSVSWYQQTPGQGLQFLFEYFSETQRNKGNFPGRFSGRQFSNSRSEMNVSTLELGDSALYLCASSSGLAGGPATDTQYFGPGTRLTVL.

This clonotype occurred a few times. The chain carries TRBV25-1 and TRBJ2-5; TRBD2 might be the D (6 bases). Germline CDR1 reads MGHDK; CDR2 reads SYGVNS. CDR3 length: 14 residues. V lost 1 base, J lost 9 bases, and 15 bases lay in between. The CDR3 DNA follows: TGTGCCAGCAGTGAATTCGGGGGTCGTGGGGCCCAGTACTTC. Translating it yields CASSEFGGRGAQYF.

This clonotype was picked up a small number of times. The J gene is TRBJ1-6, the V gene TRBV20-1; TRBD1 matches 7 bases. V dropped 1 base and J dropped 5; count of bases not matched to a gene: 2. The CDR3 spans 14 residues. Germline CDR1 and CDR2: DFQATT and SNEGSKA (reference sequence). In nucleotides, the CDR3 is TGCAGTGCTAGAGTGGGGACAGATAATTCACCCCTCCACTTT. Translated, it gives CSARVGTDNSPLHF.